The 22 T cell receptor beta chains listed next were all sequenced from one sample in a study of blood T cell repertoires in COVID-19. The table came from immunoSEQ multiplex PCR; TCRdb's copy has only in-frame clones and leaves some out. The sample includes roughly 480,000 clones, roughly 89% of them seen just once. Specimen: peripheral blood. The receptors were gathered from a man aged 18 to 29 with COVID-19, enrolled during active disease.

CDR3 residues: CASRIPGQGALHEQFF. CDR3 bases: TGTGCCAGTAGGATCCCGGGACAGGGGGCGCTTCATGAGCAGTTCTTC. V usage is TRBV19 and J usage is TRBJ2-1; 12 positions agree with TRBD1. Germline lookup yields CDR1 LNHDA and CDR2 SQIVND (reference sequence). The CDR3 sequence is 16 residues long. J lost 8 bases, V lost 6 bases, and 11 bases had no gene match.

This chain uses TRBV7-9 with TRBJ2-5; TRBD1 aligns across 8 bases. Germline CDR1 reads SEHNR; CDR2 reads FQNEAQ (reference sequence). V trimming: 4 bases; J trimming: 4 bases; junction bases outside the gene matches: 2. The CDR3 runs to 13 residues. The CDR3 bases are TGTGCCAGCAGCTCTGACAGGGGAGAGACCCAGTACTTC. Amino acids: CASSSDRGETQYF.

The V call is TRBV5-5, the J call TRBJ1-6; 8 nucleotides align to TRBD1. The germline CDR1 and CDR2 sequences are SGHKS and YYEKEE (reference sequence). Trimming cost V 4 bases and J 5 bases; bases outside gene matches: 2. The CDR3 is 14 residues long. CDR3 sequence reads: CASSGQGDNSPLHF. The CDR3 DNA is TGTGCCAGCAGCGGACAGGGTGATAATTCACCCCTCCACTTT.

J is TRBJ1-3 and V is TRBV18; D gene ambiguous. The CDR3 length is 17 residues. Trimming shortened V by 3 bases and J by 0 bases, and 15 bases separated the two germline ends. Germline V gene data show CDR1 as KGHSH and CDR2 as LQKENI. CDR3 coding DNA: TGTGCCAGCTCACCTACTACACCGGTCCGCTCTGGAAACACCATATATTTT. Translating gives CASSPTTPVRSGNTIYF.

The CDR3 coding sequence is TGTGCCAGCGCCCCTGACCAGGGACTGTTTAGCTCTGGGGCCAACGTCCTGACTTTC. Amino acids: CASAPDQGLFSSGANVLTF. V is TRBV13 and J is TRBJ2-6; TRBD2 might be the D (6 bases). Trimming stripped 8 bases from V and 0 bases from J, with 23 bases between. The CDR3 contains 19 residues. CDR1 and CDR2 (germline): PRHDT, FYEKMQ (reference sequence).

V is TRBV27 and J is TRBJ1-1; D is possibly TRBD1 (5 bases). CDR3 length equals 15 residues. V gave up 5 bases and J gave up 0 bases, with 13 bases separating them. The V gene's germline CDR1 is MNHEY and CDR2 SMNVEV (reference sequence). The CDR3 DNA reads as TGTGCCAGCAGTCTAGGCGGGGGGTTGAACACTGAAGCTTTCTTT. Its translation is CASSLGGGLNTEAFF.

The genes are TRBV27 and TRBJ2-1; 9 nucleotides line up with TRBD1. The germline CDR1 and CDR2 sequences are MNHEY and SMNVEV (reference sequence). V was clipped by 6 bases and J by 1 base; unmatched bases: 19. CDR3 length: 20 residues. The CDR3 DNA reads as TGTGCCAGCAGAAAACGGATGGGACAGGGAACACTCCAGTCCTACAATGAGCAGTTCTTC. It yields the protein CASRKRMGQGTLQSYNEQFF.

The chain employs TRBV7-9 and TRBJ2-1; 9 bases are a match to TRBD1. The CDR3 has 14 residues. Unmatched junction bases numbered 4, after V lost 2 bases and J lost 8 bases. Germline V gene data show CDR1 as SEHNR and CDR2 as FQNEAQ (reference sequence). CDR3 loop: CASSLTGGMDEQFF. The CDR3 DNA is TGTGCCAGCAGCTTAACAGGGGGCATGGATGAGCAGTTCTTC.

This chain links TRBV1 with TRBJ1-4; no DNA check was done on the table's D call, TRBD1. TRBV1 is assigned pseudogene status. The CDR3 covers 15 residues. The CDR3: CTSSQRTGNNEKLFF. The CDR3 DNA sequence: TGCACCAGCAGCCAAAGGACAGGGAATAATGAAAAACTGTTTTTT.

The CDR3 sequence: CASSPTGTEAFF. Here the CDR3 DNA reads TGTGCCAGCTCACCAACGGGAACTGAAGCTTTCTTT. The chain links TRBV18 to TRBJ1-1; D gene ambiguous. CDR3 size: 12 residues. V lost 2 bases to trimming and J lost 5 bases, with 6 bases between them. From germline, CDR1 is KGHSH and CDR2 LQKENI.

The chain carries TRBV4-2 and TRBJ1-1; D may be TRBD1 (6 bases). The CDR3 totals 18 residues. The germline CDR1 and CDR2 sequences are LGHNA and YNFKEQ. Trimming took 4 bases from V and 1 from J, leaving 22 bases between them. CDR3 sequence (DNA): TGTGCCAGCAGCCCCCAAGGGGGATCCGGGACATCGAACACTGAAGCTTTCTTT. Translating gives CASSPQGGSGTSNTEAFF.

V gene TRBV15 combines with J gene TRBJ2-1; 13 bases align to TRBD2. Per the germline V gene, CDR1 is LNHNV and CDR2 is YYDKDF (reference sequence). V trimming: 1 base; J trimming: 2 bases; junction bases outside the gene matches: 5. The CDR3 is made up of 18 amino acids. The CDR3 region is CATSRGLAGGGTYNEQFF. The DNA of the CDR3 is TGTGCCACCAGCAGAGGACTAGCGGGAGGCGGCACCTACAATGAGCAGTTCTTC.

The J gene is TRBJ2-1, the V gene TRBV7-8; 8 positions agree with TRBD2. There are 15 residues in the CDR3. V trimming: 6 bases; J trimming: 7 bases; junction bases outside the gene matches: 11. Looked up from germline, CDR1 is SGHVS and CDR2 is FQNEAQ. The CDR3 is CASRAGTSGPNEQFF. The CDR3 coding sequence is TGTGCCAGCAGGGCGGGGACTAGTGGGCCAAATGAGCAGTTCTTC. Drawing the rest from reference TRBV7-8 and TRBJ2-1, the complete variable domain is GAGVSQSPRYKVAKRGQDVALRCDPISGHVSLFWYQQALGQGPEFLTYFQNEAQLDKSGLPSDRFFAERPEGSVSTLKIQRTQQEDSAVYLCASRAGTSGPNEQFFGPGTRLTVL.

The chain combines TRBV2 with TRBJ1-3; the D is unclear. CDR3 length: 13 residues. V was trimmed by 4 bases and J by 4 bases, leaving 8 bases between them. Germline CDR1 is SNHLY and CDR2 is FYNNEI. The CDR3 nucleotides read TGTGCCAGCAGTGGGGTAGCAGGAAACACCATATATTTT. Residues: CASSGVAGNTIYF.

This sequence joins TRBV4-2 and TRBJ2-1; TRBD2 matches at 7 bases. CDR1 is LGHNA and CDR2 is YNFKEQ in the germline V gene. CDR3 size: 17 residues. Losses at the gene ends were 0 bases for V and 2 bases for J; bases not matched to a gene: 7. The CDR3 reads CASSQDLGGSTYNEQFF. For the CDR3, the DNA is TGTGCCAGCAGCCAAGATCTCGGCGGGAGCACCTACAATGAGCAGTTCTTC.

For this clone: The same CDR3 also results from other DNA sequences found in this sample. The CDR3 spells CASSAYYEQYF. DNA for the CDR3: TGTGCCAGCAGTGCCTACTACGAGCAGTACTTC. This chain links TRBV2 with TRBJ2-7; D gene unclear. Trimming left V 4 bases short and J 3 bases short, with 4 bases between. The CDR3 extends over 11 amino acids. The germline CDR1 and CDR2 sequences are SNHLY and FYNNEI.

This rearrangement joins TRBV15 to TRBJ1-5, with D uncertain. Germline V gene sequence: CDR1 LNHNV, CDR2 YYDKDF (reference sequence). V was trimmed by 0 bases and J by 0 bases, leaving 15 bases between them. This CDR3 has 18 residues. The CDR3: CATSRDQNSQLSNQPQHF. CDR3 nucleotide sequence: TGTGCCACCAGCAGAGACCAAAACAGCCAGCTTAGCAATCAGCCCCAGCATTTT.

This clone was detected only a few times. V and J are TRBV5-5 and TRBJ1-5; the D gene is possibly TRBD1 (5 bases). Germline V gene sequence: CDR1 SGHKS, CDR2 YYEKEE (reference sequence). The ends were cut back, 0 bases at V and 7 bases at J, with 17 bases in the middle. CDR3 size: 16 residues. CDR3: CASSLESGGLGQPQHF. CDR3 bases: TGTGCCAGCAGCTTGGAGTCGGGGGGGTTAGGCCAGCCCCAGCATTTT.

The J gene is TRBJ2-1, the V gene TRBV5-8; D not resolved. The CDR3 consists of 11 residues. The germline V gene has CDR1 SGHTS and CDR2 YDEGEE. The germline V and J ends were trimmed by 3 bases and 4 bases, with 2 bases remaining between them. For the CDR3, the DNA is TGTGCCAGCAGCTCTTACAATGAGCAGTTCTTC. Translating gives CASSSYNEQFF.

The chain couples TRBV28 to TRBJ2-7, with TRBD2 matching 8 bases. Germline CDR1 is MDHEN and CDR2 is SYDVKM. The CDR3 runs 14 residues. The V and J ends lost 9 bases and 7 bases, in that order; junction bases with no gene match: 14. The DNA for the CDR3 is TGTGCCAGTGCACCGGCGGGGGGTTGGGGTGAGCAGTACTTC. The encoded protein is CASAPAGGWGEQYF.

This clone was observed a handful of times. The genes are TRBV29-1 and TRBJ2-6; the D gene is possibly TRBD2 (5 bases). There are 16 residues in the CDR3. The V and J ends lost 5 bases and 4 bases respectively, with 18 bases between them. Germline CDR1 reads SQVTM; CDR2 reads ANQGSEA. As DNA, the CDR3 is TGCAGCGTTTTCCTCTTTGGGGAGTACGGGGCCAACGTCCTGACTTTC. Amino acid sequence: CSVFLFGEYGANVLTF.

J is TRBJ2-2 and V is TRBV27; TRBD2 agrees at 13 bases. V lost 5 bases to trimming and J lost 6 bases; unmatched junction nucleotides: 9. Germline V gene lookup returns CDR1 MNHEY and CDR2 SMNVEV (reference sequence). The CDR3 is made up of 17 amino acids. As DNA, the CDR3 is TGTGCCAGCAGTCACCCGGGACTAGCGGGGAGTTCCGGGGAGCTGTTTTTT. Amino acids: CASSHPGLAGSSGELFF.